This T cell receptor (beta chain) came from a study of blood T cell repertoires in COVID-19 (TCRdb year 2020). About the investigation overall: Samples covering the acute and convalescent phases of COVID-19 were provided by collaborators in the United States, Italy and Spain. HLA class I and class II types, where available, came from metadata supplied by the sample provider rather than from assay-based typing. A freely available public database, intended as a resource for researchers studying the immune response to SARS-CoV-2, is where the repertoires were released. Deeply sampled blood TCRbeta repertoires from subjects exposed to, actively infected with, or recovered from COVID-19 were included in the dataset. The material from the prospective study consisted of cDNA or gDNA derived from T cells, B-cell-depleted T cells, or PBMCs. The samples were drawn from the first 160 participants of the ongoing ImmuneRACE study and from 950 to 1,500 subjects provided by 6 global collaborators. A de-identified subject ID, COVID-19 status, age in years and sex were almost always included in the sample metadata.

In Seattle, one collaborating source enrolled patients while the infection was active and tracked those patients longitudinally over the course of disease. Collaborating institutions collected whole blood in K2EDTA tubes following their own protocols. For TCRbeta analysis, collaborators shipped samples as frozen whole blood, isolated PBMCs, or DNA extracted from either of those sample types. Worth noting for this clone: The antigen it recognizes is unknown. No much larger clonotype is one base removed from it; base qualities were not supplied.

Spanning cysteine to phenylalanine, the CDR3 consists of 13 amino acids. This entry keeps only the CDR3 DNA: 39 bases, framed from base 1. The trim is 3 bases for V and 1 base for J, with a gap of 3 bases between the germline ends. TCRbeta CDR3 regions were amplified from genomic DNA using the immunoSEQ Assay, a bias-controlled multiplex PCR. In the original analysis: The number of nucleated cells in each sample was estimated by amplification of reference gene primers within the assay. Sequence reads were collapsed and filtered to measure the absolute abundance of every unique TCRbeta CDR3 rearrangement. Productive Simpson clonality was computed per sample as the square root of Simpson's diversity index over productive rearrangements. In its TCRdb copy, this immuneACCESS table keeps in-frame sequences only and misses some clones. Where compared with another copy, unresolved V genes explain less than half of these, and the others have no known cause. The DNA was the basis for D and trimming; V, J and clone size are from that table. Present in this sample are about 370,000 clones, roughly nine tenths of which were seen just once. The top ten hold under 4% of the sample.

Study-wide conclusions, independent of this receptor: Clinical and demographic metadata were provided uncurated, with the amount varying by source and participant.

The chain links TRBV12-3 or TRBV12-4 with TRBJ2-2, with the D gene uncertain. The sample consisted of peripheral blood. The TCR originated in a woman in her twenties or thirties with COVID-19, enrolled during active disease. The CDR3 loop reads CASSFGNTGELFF. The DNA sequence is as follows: TGTGCCAGCAGTTTCGGGAACACCGGGGAGCTGTTTTTT.